One sample yielded the 28 T cell receptor beta chains listed below, sequenced in a study of T cell responses to AZD1222 COVID-19 vaccine. Libraries were prepared by immunoSEQ multiplex PCR; TCRdb keeps only in-frame clonotypes and omits some of them. Of about 50,000 clones in the sample, over 80% are singletons; the top ten hold approximately 14%. The material was peripheral blood, obtained on day 0 of AZD1222 vaccination. The receptors stem from an adult in good health.

This clone has just one count. The J gene is TRBJ2-3, the V gene TRBV18; D is perhaps TRBD2 (6 bases). CDR1 and CDR2 (germline): KGHSH, LQKENI. CDR3 length equals 14 residues. V was shortened by 2 bases and J by 1 base, with 7 bases between the two germline ends. The CDR3 sequence: CASSPASGTDTQYF. Written as DNA, the CDR3 is TGTGCCAGCTCACCAGCTAGCGGCACAGATACGCAGTATTTT.

V and J are TRBV7-2 and TRBJ2-5, with 7 bases aligning to TRBD2. This CDR3 contains 17 residues. CDR1 is SGHTA, CDR2 FQGNSA, per germline. V lost 1 base, J lost 5 bases, and 13 bases stayed unmatched. CDR3 DNA sequence: TGTGCCAGCAGCTTAGTGGAGGCCTCGTGGGAGGGGGAGACCCAGTACTTC. Its translation is CASSLVEASWEGETQYF.

The chain carries TRBV9 and TRBJ1-1; TRBD1 matches 7 bases. This CDR3 has 14 amino acids. J was trimmed by 5 bases and V by 4 bases; bases with no gene match: 8. The germline V gene has CDR1 SGDLS and CDR2 YYNGEE. Written as DNA, the CDR3 is TGTGCCAGCAGCCCCGACAGGGTGGAGACTGAAGCTTTCTTT. Its translation is CASSPDRVETEAFF.

The rearrangement links TRBV6-5 to TRBJ1-5, with D uncertain. The V end lost 6 bases, the J end lost 1 base, and 7 bases lay between the germline ends. Germline assignment: CDR1 MNHEY and CDR2 SVGAGI. The CDR3 length is 13 residues. The DNA for the CDR3 is TGTGCCAGCAGCTTGGACAGCAATCAGCCCCAGCATTTT. Translation gives CASSLDSNQPQHF.

The chain couples TRBV10-1 to TRBJ2-1; D is tentatively TRBD1 or TRBD2 (5 bases each). The CDR3 sequence is 14 residues long. Germline V lookup: CDR1 WNHNN, CDR2 SYGVQD (reference sequence). V lost 0 bases and J lost 6, with 9 bases in between. CDR3 nucleotides: TGCGCCAGCAGTGAGTCGTTAGGGACCAATGAGCAGTTCTTC. Its translation: CASSESLGTNEQFF.

The rearrangement links TRBV7-9 to TRBJ2-7, with 8 positions matching TRBD1. Per the germline V gene, CDR1 is SEHNR and CDR2 is FQNEAQ (reference sequence). Trimming at V came to 5 bases and at J to 3 bases, leaving 9 bases not matched to a gene. The CDR3 length is 15 residues. CDR3: CASSGPGTGVYEQYF. The CDR3 nucleotides are TGTGCCAGCAGCGGACCCGGGACAGGAGTCTACGAGCAGTACTTC.

This rearrangement joins TRBV14 to TRBJ1-1; no clear D. Germline lookup yields CDR1 SGHDN and CDR2 FVKESK. This CDR3 region has 15 residues. V was shortened by 1 base and J by 4 bases, with 13 bases between the two germline ends. The CDR3 region is CASSQGRQPLTEAFF. The CDR3 bases are TGTGCCAGCAGCCAAGGGAGGCAGCCCCTCACTGAAGCTTTCTTT.

V usage is TRBV28 and J usage is TRBJ2-1; 9 positions agree with TRBD2. The J segment lost 5 bases and the V segment lost 1 base, leaving 3 bases of the junction unmatched. This CDR3 contains 15 residues. Germline V gene lookup returns CDR1 MDHEN and CDR2 SYDVKM. The CDR3 DNA follows: TGTGCCAGCAGTTTATTTGCTAGCGGGGACAATGAGCAGTTCTTC. This translates into CASSLFASGDNEQFF.

The chain employs TRBV7-9 and TRBJ2-7; 8 positions match TRBD1. The CDR3 length is 15 residues. V trimming: 5 bases; J trimming: 0 bases; junction bases outside the gene matches: 6. Looked up from germline, CDR1 is SEHNR and CDR2 is FQNEAQ (reference sequence). In DNA, the CDR3 is TGTGCCAGCAGCGGAACAGGGGGGCTCTCCTACGAGCAGTACTTC. It codes for CASSGTGGLSYEQYF.

This chain joins TRBV7-2 and TRBJ2-7; 8 positions match TRBD1. The germline gives CDR1 SGHTA, CDR2 FQGNSA. J gave up 2 bases and V 0 bases, and 0 bases lay outside the gene matches. CDR3 length equals 14 residues. The CDR3 DNA is TGTGCCAGCAGCTTAGCGACAGGGGCCTACGAGCAGTACTTC. Translation gives CASSLATGAYEQYF.

The chain employs TRBV4-2 and TRBJ1-1; D remains ambiguous. Trimming removed 0 bases at V and 10 bases at J, with 15 bases between. This CDR3 has 14 residues. Germline loops: CDR1 LGHNA, CDR2 YNFKEQ. The chain's CDR3 is CASSQDRGAVGAFF. CDR3 DNA sequence: TGTGCCAGCAGCCAAGATAGAGGAGCAGTGGGAGCTTTCTTT.

The chain uses TRBV12-3 or TRBV12-4 and TRBJ1-2; TRBD1 might be the D (6 bases). V was shortened by 2 bases and J by 10 bases, with 14 bases between the two germline ends. The CDR3 runs 13 residues. CDR3 nucleotides: TGTGCCAGCAGTTTAACCCTGGACAGCCCCTACACCTTC. It specifies CASSLTLDSPYTF.

The V gene is TRBV2, the J gene TRBJ2-3; D unclear. Trimming shortened V by 2 bases and J by 2 bases, and 11 bases separated the two germline ends. This CDR3 is 15 amino acids long. The germline gives CDR1 SNHLY, CDR2 FYNNEI. In DNA, the CDR3 is TGTGCCAGCAGTGAACGGTTGTCATCCACAGATACGCAGTATTTT. Its translation is CASSERLSSTDTQYF.

This clone was counted once. V gene TRBV24-1 combines with J gene TRBJ2-3; TRBD1 is a possible D gene (5 bases). CDR3 length: 13 residues. Trimming left V 9 bases short and J 0 bases short, with 9 bases between. CDR1 KGHDR and CDR2 SFDVKD come from the germline V gene. The CDR3 DNA follows: TGTGCCACCGGTCAGGGTAGCACAGATACGCAGTATTTT. Its translation is CATGQGSTDTQYF.

This clone occurred a few times. The chain links TRBV5-6 to TRBJ1-2; unclear D gene. V lost 0 bases, J lost 1 base, and 10 bases lay in between. From germline, CDR1 is SGHDT and CDR2 YYEEEE. This CDR3 has 15 amino acids. CDR3 nucleotide sequence: TGTGCCAGCAGCTTGGCCGGCAGGTTTAACTATGGCTACACCTTC. Protein sequence: CASSLAGRFNYGYTF.

Points on this clone: Other nucleotide sequences from this sample produce the same CDR3. The V call is TRBV5-1, the J call TRBJ1-2; D is ambiguous. V shed 0 bases and J shed 0 bases, with 6 bases lying between them. CDR3 length: 14 amino acids. From germline, CDR1 is SGHRS and CDR2 YFSETQ. The CDR3 DNA reads TGCGCCAGCAGCTTGGACGGATCTAACTATGGCTACACCTTC. Protein: CASSLDGSNYGYTF.

For the CDR3, the DNA is TGCAGCGTTGTATTAGCGGGAGAGACCCAGTACTTC. As protein: CSVVLAGETQYF. The chain links TRBV29-1 to TRBJ2-5; 7 bases are a match to TRBD2. Germline V gene lookup returns CDR1 SQVTM and CDR2 ANQGSEA. Trimming cost V 4 bases and J 4 bases; bases outside gene matches: 3. This CDR3 has 12 residues.

This chain links TRBV3-1 (or the pseudogene TRBV3-2) with TRBJ2-7, with 7 bases identical to TRBD1. Germline V gene data show CDR1 as LGHDT and CDR2 as YNNKEL (reference sequence). There are 12 residues in the CDR3. Trimming cost V 2 bases and J 10 bases; bases outside gene matches: 5. CDR3 sequence reads: CASSQPWTGQYF. CDR3 DNA sequence: TGTGCCAGCAGCCAACCCTGGACAGGTCAGTACTTC.

The chain is built from TRBV30 and TRBJ1-1; no clear D gene. Germline V gene data show CDR1 as GTSNPN and CDR2 as SVGIG (reference sequence). There are 12 residues in the CDR3. The V and J ends lost 7 bases and 5 bases respectively, with 14 bases between them. CDR3 residues: CAYSWGGTEAFF. CDR3 nucleotide sequence: TGTGCCTATAGCTGGGGAGGGACTGAAGCTTTCTTT.

This chain's CDR3 is CASSSDRWASYEQYF. In nucleotides, the CDR3 is TGTGCCAGCAGCTCGGACAGGTGGGCTTCCTACGAGCAGTACTTC. This sequence joins TRBV11-3 and TRBJ2-7; 7 nucleotides agree with TRBD1. Germline V gives CDR1 SGHNT, CDR2 YENEEA. V lost 4 bases, J lost 1 base, and 7 bases stayed unmatched. This CDR3 region has 15 residues.

The gene calls are TRBV19 and TRBJ2-1, with TRBD2 as a possible D gene (5 bases). Germline CDR1 reads LNHDA; CDR2 reads SQIVND (reference sequence). The CDR3 totals 15 residues. V was shortened by 7 bases and J by 2 bases, with 15 bases between the two germline ends. CDR3 DNA sequence: TGTGCCAGTACCTCTGAAGGGAGACCCTACAATGAGCAGTTCTTC. Encoded protein: CASTSEGRPYNEQFF. Together with reference TRBV19 and TRBJ2-1, the CDR3 gives the full variable domain: DGGITQSPKYLFRKEGQNVTLSCEQNLNHDAMYWYRQDPGQGLRLIYYSQIVNDFQKGDIAEGYSVSREKKESFPLTVTSAQKNPTAFYLCASTSEGRPYNEQFFGPGTRLTVL.

The chain has TRBV15 and TRBJ1-3, with D tentatively TRBD1 (5 bases). Germline values: CDR1 LNHNV, CDR2 YYDKDF (reference sequence). V was shortened by 3 bases and J by 3 bases, with 15 bases between the two germline ends. This CDR3 region has 16 residues. The CDR3 nucleotides read TGTGCCACCAGCAGGGGAGAGGGACCAATTGGAAACACCATATATTTT. It encodes CATSRGEGPIGNTIYF.

V is TRBV7-3 and J is TRBJ1-1; D is uncertain. CDR3 size: 13 residues. Germline values: CDR1 SGHTA, CDR2 FQGTGA. Deletions cut 1 base from V and 1 base from J, with 4 bases between. DNA of the CDR3: TGTGCCAGCAGCTTAAGACCGAACACTGAAGCTTTCTTT. Translation: CASSLRPNTEAFF. Full variable domain (outside the CDR3, taken from reference TRBV7-3 and TRBJ1-1): GAGVSQTPSNKVTEKGKYVELRCDPISGHTALYWYRQSLGQGPEFLIYFQGTGAADDSGLPNDRFFAVRPEGSVSTLKIQRTERGDSAVYLCASSLRPNTEAFFGQGTRLTVV.

J is TRBJ1-5 and V is TRBV6-5; 10 nucleotides line up with TRBD1. The CDR3 loop spans 13 amino acids. The J segment lost 7 bases and the V segment lost 7 bases, leaving 4 bases of the junction unmatched. Germline values: CDR1 MNHEY, CDR2 SVGAGI. CDR3: CASTPGQGQPQHF. The DNA of the CDR3 is TGTGCCAGCACCCCGGGACAGGGGCAGCCCCAGCATTTT.

The CDR3, as DNA: TGCAGTGCTAGGTCGGGAAACACCATATATTTT. Encoded protein: CSARSGNTIYF. The genes are TRBV20-1 and TRBJ1-3; D is ambiguous. Germline V lookup: CDR1 DFQATT, CDR2 SNEGSKA (reference sequence). V lost 3 bases, J lost 4 bases, and 4 bases lay in between. The CDR3 runs 11 residues.

V and J are TRBV11-2 and TRBJ2-3, with 8 bases that match TRBD2. The CDR3 consists of 15 residues. CDR1 and CDR2 (germline): SGHAT, FQNNGV. Germline trimming cut 0 bases from V and 5 bases from J; bases unmatched to any gene: 4. This CDR3 is CASSLEAGEVDTQYF. The CDR3 DNA is TGTGCCAGCAGCTTAGAAGCGGGAGAGGTAGATACGCAGTATTTT.

V is TRBV4-1 and J is TRBJ1-4, with D possibly matching TRBD1 (6 bases). CDR1 and CDR2 (germline): MGHRA, YSYEKL. The CDR3 has 17 amino acids. The germline V and J ends were trimmed by 3 bases and 7 bases, with 21 bases remaining between them. Written as DNA, the CDR3 is TGCGCCAGCAGCCAGATATCAGAACAGGGAGGGGGTGAAAAACTGTTTTTT. Amino acids: CASSQISEQGGGEKLFF.

The rearrangement joins TRBV4-1 to TRBJ1-5; no reliable D call. V lost 0 bases to trimming and J lost 4 bases, with 10 bases between them. The germline V gene encodes CDR1 MGHRA and CDR2 YSYEKL. The CDR3 totals 15 residues. CDR3 amino acids: CASSQDSSVNQPQHF. CDR3 nucleotides: TGCGCCAGCAGCCAAGATAGTTCGGTGAATCAGCCCCAGCATTTT.